The rows below give T cell receptor beta chains drawn from one sample of a study of cytomegalovirus exposure and HLA in healthy donors. Only in-frame clones appear in the TCRdb table, and some are missing; sequencing was by immunoSEQ multiplex PCR. The data contain some 110,000 clones, approximately 82% of them seen just once; the ten biggest clones take up around 2.5%. Sequenced input: PBMCs. The source of these receptors is a man in his forties in good health and CMV-seronegative. CDR3s leave out the opening cysteine and the closing phenylalanine or tryptophan. The D gene is left open where the match is weak.

J gene,V gene,D gene,CDR3 protein
TRBJ2-2,TRBV7-2,.,ASSPPGYGELF
TRBJ1-6,TRBV27,TRBD1,ASRWDSTHNSPLH
TRBJ2-5,TRBV5-6,.,ASSPINGFETQY
TRBJ2-7,TRBV5-4,.,ASSGTPVTGAYEQY
TRBJ2-4,TRBV5-1,.,ASSLDLQGAKNIQY
TRBJ2-6,TRBV4-1,.,ASSQDDSRFSSGANVLT
TRBJ1-4,TRBV2,.,ASAGAFSTNEKLF
TRBJ2-1,TRBV6-6,.,ASSLTRGPLDEQF
TRBJ2-1,TRBV10-2,.,ASNAGGGPYNEQF
TRBJ1-1,TRBV19,.,ASATLTNTEAF
TRBJ2-3,TRBV7-6,.,ASSLAYPDTQY
TRBJ1-2,TRBV7-9,.,SSSYVANYGYT
TRBJ1-2,TRBV19,TRBD1,ASSIAQGAPGYT
TRBJ2-7,TRBV5-1,TRBD1,ASSPQDRTYEQY
TRBJ2-6,TRBV5-1,TRBD1,ASSRLPGQGTSGANVLT
TRBJ2-6,TRBV5-6,.,ASSSNTGARVANVLT
TRBJ1-4,TRBV7-6,TRBD1,ASSLSQGVTNEKLF
TRBJ1-4,TRBV20-1,.,SARDPSKLF
TRBJ2-3,TRBV7-9,.,ASSHHSRADTQY
TRBJ2-7,TRBV11-2,.,ASSLVPRGRIEQY
TRBJ2-1,TRBV5-1,TRBD2,ASRDNSGGMGEQF
TRBJ2-1,TRBV5-5,.,ASSFRRGAGSAYNEQF
TRBJ2-5,TRBV5-8,TRBD2,ASSWGLTSGGQETQY
TRBJ1-4,TRBV5-6,TRBD1,ASSVGQGRSEKLF
TRBJ2-3,TRBV18,TRBD2,ASSPFGGANTDTQY
TRBJ2-3,TRBV10-1,.,ASPSQATDTQY
TRBJ1-6,TRBV9,.,ASSVAPEGSPLH
TRBJ2-7,TRBV5-1,.,ASSLVPGPTYEQY
TRBJ1-1,TRBV5-4,TRBD1,ASTGQGITEAF
TRBJ1-1,TRBV14,.,ASSAPGMNTEAF
TRBJ1-2,TRBV7-9,TRBD1,ASSPTGDGYT
TRBJ2-1,TRBV15,TRBD2,ATSPRGGLYEQF
TRBJ2-2,TRBV7-9,.,ASSPAGPTGELF
TRBJ1-4,TRBV5-1,.,ASSPGGGFNEKLF
TRBJ2-5,TRBV19,.,ASSIEAGVKTQY
TRBJ2-7,TRBV4-1,TRBD2,ASSQDQAGGAPYEQY
TRBJ2-1,TRBV15,TRBD2,ATRARLAGHNEQF
TRBJ1-6,TRBV11-2,.,ASSIGSPLH
TRBJ1-6,TRBV5-4,.,ASSLEQGIYSPLH
TRBJ2-3,TRBV9,.,ASSVWGGTDTQY
TRBJ1-2,TRBV6-8,.,ASSAGTADYGYT
TRBJ1-3,TRBV7-8,TRBD1,ASSPTGGNTIY
TRBJ2-5,TRBV7-8,.,ASRYRVSGETQY
TRBJ2-1,TRBV2,.,ALSLGGYNEQF
TRBJ2-7,TRBV5-1,TRBD1,ASSVRTGAPYEQY
TRBJ2-7,TRBV19,TRBD1,ASSPGTAYEQY
TRBJ1-1,TRBV6-4,.,ASSVVAGNTEAF
TRBJ1-1,TRBV2,.,ASSEGLPPGTEAF
TRBJ1-1,TRBV21-1,.,ASSKAGGRGDTEAF
TRBJ1-2,TRBV7-6,TRBD1,ASSFDRAYGYT
TRBJ1-5,TRBV6-6,TRBD1,ASNRGSYSNQPQH
TRBJ2-7,TRBV15,.,ATSRDRAHEQY
TRBJ2-7,TRBV10-2,.,ASSDSLYEQY
TRBJ2-2,TRBV18,.,ASSPLGAGELF
TRBJ1-1,TRBV19,.,ASRRVGFTEAF
TRBJ2-3,TRBV5-8,.,ASSLTGIVQDTQY
TRBJ2-5,TRBV9,TRBD2,ASSVVAGNQETQY
TRBJ2-7,TRBV6-1,TRBD1,ASSERFRDRIVDEQY
TRBJ2-5,TRBV5-1,TRBD2,ASSLVFSGEQEAQY